One sample yielded the 12 T cell receptor beta chains listed below, sequenced in a study of T cells after yellow fever vaccination. TCRdb reprocessed the 5' RACE reads via MiXCR and lists one record per CDR3 protein. This table holds about 320,000 distinct CDR3 sequences, around 4.4% found once. The specimen comprised PBMCs, sampled 15 days after the yellow fever booster vaccination. The receptors derive from a man between 18 and 29 years old who received the YFV17D yellow fever vaccine.

This clonotype was detected many times. This chain joins TRBV4-2 and TRBJ2-1; 8 bases are shared with TRBD2. The germline CDR1 and CDR2 sequences are LGHNA and YNFKEQ. CDR3 length: 15 residues. Unmatched junction bases numbered 8, after V lost 1 base and J lost 9 bases. DNA of the CDR3: TGTGCCAGCAGCCAAGTCGGGGGGGCCAAGATTGAGCAGTTCTTC. The encoded protein is CASSQVGGAKIEQFF.

The chain combines TRBV6-6 with TRBJ1-6; D might be TRBD1 (6 bases). The CDR3 has 14 residues. Trimming shortened V by 7 bases and J by 8 bases, and 15 bases separated the two germline ends. CDR1 is MNHNY, CDR2 SVGAGI, per germline (reference sequence). The CDR3 protein is CASTPDSADSPLHF. In DNA form, the CDR3 reads TGTGCCAGCACCCCGGACAGTGCGGATTCACCCCTCCACTTT.

The V gene is TRBV5-1, the J gene TRBJ1-3; the D is unclear. V was shortened by 4 bases and J by 1 base, with 12 bases between the two germline ends. This CDR3 is built from 15 residues. CDR1 is SGHRS, CDR2 YFSETQ, per germline. The CDR3 protein is CASSPHDGSGNTIYF. The CDR3 DNA reads TGCGCCAGCAGCCCCCATGATGGGTCTGGAAACACCATATATTTT.

This clonotype was detected ten times or more. The J gene is TRBJ2-1, the V gene TRBV15, with 10 bases aligning to TRBD1. Germline V gene sequence: CDR1 LNHNV, CDR2 YYDKDF (reference sequence). Germline trimming cut 3 bases from V and 9 bases from J; bases unmatched to any gene: 2. The CDR3 is made up of 13 amino acids. The CDR3 spells CATSSRDRGEQFF. The CDR3 DNA reads TGTGCCACCAGCAGCCGGGACAGGGGTGAGCAGTTCTTC.

This clonotype was counted only a few times. The chain carries TRBV29-1 and TRBJ1-4; unclear D gene. The V gene's germline CDR1 is SQVTM and CDR2 ANQGSEA. The germline V and J ends were trimmed by 4 bases and 4 bases, with 10 bases remaining between them. The CDR3 covers 13 residues. The CDR3 protein is CSVVAGFNEKLFF. CDR3 in DNA: TGCAGCGTTGTGGCGGGCTTTAATGAAAAACTGTTTTTT. The full variable domain, its missing parts supplied by reference TRBV29-1 and TRBJ1-4, is SAVISQKPSRDICQRGTSLTIQCQVDSQVTMMFWYRQQPGQSLTLIATANQGSEATYESGFVIDKFPISRPNLTFSTLTVSNMSPEDSSIYLCSVVAGFNEKLFFGSGTQLSVL.

This clonotype has a count of ten or more. The V gene is TRBV6-2 or TRBV6-3, the J gene TRBJ2-3, with D possibly TRBD1 on 6 matching bases. Between the trimmed V and J ends, which lost 6 bases and 2 bases, there was a span of 15 bases. The germline gives CDR1 MNHEY, CDR2 SVGEGT. The CDR3 runs 15 residues. This chain's CDR3 is CASSYPQGITDTQYF. DNA for the CDR3: TGTGCCAGCAGCTACCCTCAGGGGATCACAGATACGCAGTATTTT.

There are a few counts of this clonotype. The chain joins TRBV20-1 to TRBJ1-5; D not certain. The germline V gene encodes CDR1 DFQATT and CDR2 SNEGSKA (reference sequence). The V and J ends lost 0 bases and 7 bases respectively, with 13 bases between them. The CDR3 sequence is 14 residues long. The CDR3 loop is CSARDPHAPQPQHF. The CDR3 coding sequence is TGCAGTGCTAGAGACCCACACGCGCCCCAGCCCCAGCATTTT.

This clonotype showed up just a few times. The rearrangement joins TRBV11-2 to TRBJ2-3, with 7 bases that match TRBD2. Trimming at V came to 5 bases and at J to 1 base, leaving 6 bases not matched to a gene. The CDR3 length is 15 residues. Germline lookup yields CDR1 SGHAT and CDR2 FQNNGV. The CDR3 protein is CASSLERGGTDTQYF. Written as DNA, the CDR3 is TGTGCCAGCAGCCTCGAGCGGGGTGGCACAGATACGCAGTATTTT.

Many counts were recorded for this clonotype. V is TRBV12-3 or TRBV12-4 and J is TRBJ1-5, with D possibly matching TRBD1 (5 bases). Deletions cut 6 bases from V and 2 bases from J, with 11 bases between. The CDR3 is made up of 14 amino acids. CDR3 amino acids: CASSPLQGNQPQHF. The CDR3 DNA sequence: TGTGCCAGCAGCCCCTTACAGGGCAATCAGCCCCAGCATTTT.

The chain joins TRBV12-3 or TRBV12-4 to TRBJ2-2; 7 bases are shared with TRBD2. CDR3 length equals 14 residues. V shed 7 bases and J 5 bases; nucleotides not matched to a gene: 7. For the CDR3, the DNA is TGTGCCAGCACCTGGGGGGGTGATACCGGGGAGCTGTTTTTT. This gives the protein CASTWGGDTGELFF.

V usage is TRBV6-5 and J usage is TRBJ2-3, with D uncertain. The CDR3 is 15 amino acids. Between the trimmed V and J ends, which lost 0 bases and 4 bases, there was a span of 11 bases. The V gene's germline CDR1 is MNHEY and CDR2 SVGAGI. The CDR3 DNA follows: TGTGCCAGCAGTTACTCATACTGGAGTGCAGATACGCAGTATTTT. Its protein product is CASSYSYWSADTQYF.

This clonotype was recorded many times. This rearrangement joins TRBV7-9 to TRBJ2-7; D is possibly TRBD2 (7 bases). The CDR3 is made up of 13 amino acids. The V and J ends lost 4 bases and 6 bases respectively, with 13 bases between them. The V gene's germline CDR1 is SEHNR and CDR2 FQNEAQ (reference sequence). The CDR3 nucleotides are TGTGCCAGCAGCTCCCAAGGGGGGGTCGAGCAGTACTTC. Its protein product is CASSSQGGVEQYF.